A selection of T cell receptor beta chains follows, all from one sample in a study of somatic mutations in cytotoxic T cells in rheumatoid arthritis. Libraries were prepared by immunoSEQ multiplex PCR; TCRdb keeps only in-frame clonotypes and omits some of them. The sample consists of tens of thousands of clones, around 80% of them appearing once. The sequenced material came from CD8+ T cells sorted from blood. These receptors were taken from a man aged 40-55 years in good health. Both conserved end residues are part of each CDR3. A D gene is named only where the DNA matches it firmly. For some rows the clone size is stated as once, few or many, or as a class when expanded; others skip it.

D gene	V gene	clone size	J gene	CDR3 protein	CDR3 DNA
-	TRBV28	few	TRBJ1-1	CAVAVGTEAFF	TGTGCCGTGGCGGTGGGCACTGAAGCTTTCTTT
-	TRBV10-3	-	TRBJ2-7	CAISDGDTRPYEQYF	TGTGCCATCAGTGATGGGGACACAAGACCCTACGAGCAGTACTTC
TRBD1	TRBV28	-	TRBJ2-7	CASRVAGGFYEQYF	TGTGCCAGCAGAGTGGCAGGGGGATTCTACGAGCAGTACTTC
-	TRBV13	-	TRBJ2-7	CASSLASREQYF	TGTGCCAGCAGCTTAGCCAGTCGCGAGCAGTACTTC
TRBD1	TRBV2	few	TRBJ1-1	CASSSRGGFGVEAFF	TGTGCCAGCAGTTCAAGAGGGGGCTTTGGGGTTGAAGCTTTCTTT
-	TRBV19	-	TRBJ2-7	CASKIGGTAYEQYF	TGTGCCAGTAAAATCGGGGGAACGGCCTACGAGCAGTACTTC
-	TRBV30	-	TRBJ2-1	CAWSVRAGYNEQFF	TGTGCCTGGAGTGTACGCGCAGGCTACAATGAGCAGTTCTTC
-	TRBV6-6	-	TRBJ2-1	CASCLAVGGEQFF	TGTGCCAGCTGCCTAGCGGTAGGGGGTGAGCAGTTCTTC
TRBD1	TRBV6-1	-	TRBJ2-7	CASSGGTGDNEQYF	TGTGCCAGCAGTGGTGGGACAGGGGACAACGAGCAGTACTTC
TRBD2	TRBV14	-	TRBJ2-7	CASSQFSREGEQYF	TGTGCCAGCAGCCAATTCTCGCGGGAGGGGGAGCAGTACTTC
-	TRBV2	-	TRBJ2-1	CAVAEGSYNEQFF	TGTGCCGTAGCGGAGGGCTCCTACAATGAGCAGTTCTTC
-	TRBV9	once	TRBJ1-2	CASSLSPGENYGYTF	TGTGCCAGCAGCTTATCCCCGGGAGAGAACTATGGCTACACCTTC